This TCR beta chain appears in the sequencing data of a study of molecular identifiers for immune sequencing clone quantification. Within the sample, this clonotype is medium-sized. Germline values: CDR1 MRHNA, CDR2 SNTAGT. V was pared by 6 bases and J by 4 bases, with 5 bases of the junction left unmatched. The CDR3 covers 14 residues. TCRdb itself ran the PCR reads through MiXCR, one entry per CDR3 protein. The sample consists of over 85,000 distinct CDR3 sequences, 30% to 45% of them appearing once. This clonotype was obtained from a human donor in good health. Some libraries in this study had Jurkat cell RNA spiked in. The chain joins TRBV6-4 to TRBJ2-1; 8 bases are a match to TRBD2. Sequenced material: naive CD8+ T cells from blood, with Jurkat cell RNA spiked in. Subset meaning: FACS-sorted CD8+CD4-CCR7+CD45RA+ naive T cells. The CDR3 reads CASSTLAGYNEQFF. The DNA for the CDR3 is TGTGCCAGCAGCACCCTAGCGGGTTACAATGAGCAGTTCTTC.